By proportion, the clone carrying this TCR beta chain is medium-sized (0.01 to 0.1%). The antigen is not known. The entry originates in a study of metastatic and nonmetastatic thyroid tumors. The overall study: The comparison covered peripheral blood and tumor or nodule tissue in malignant and benign thyroid patients. Study-wide findings and caveats: According to reports, the diversity of TCR beta was significantly higher in malignant thyroid tumors than in benign nodules, and this held in both blood and tumor samples.

Authors' methods: The distant-metastasis classifier for papillary thyroid cancer was built from CDR3 differences across clinicopathological groups. With MiXCR, TCRdb called clones anew from the PCR reads. The V and J calls were not made by the authors but by TCRdb's processing. The data show about 10,000 clones, about 20% seen once. The CDR3 runs to 16 residues. J was trimmed by 4 bases and V by 6 bases; bases with no gene match: 8. CDR1 and CDR2 (germline): MNHNS, SASEGT. Before thyroid surgery, none of the patients had received any treatment. This clonotype was obtained from a female donor with papillary thyroid cancer or a benign thyroid nodule (not recorded which). Some clones in this sample may be carry-over from other donors' samples. The chain joins TRBV6-1 to TRBJ1-3; 11 bases fit TRBD1. The sequencing input was adjacent normal tissue. The CDR3 DNA reads as TGTGCCAGCAGACAGACCGGGACAGGGGGAGGAAACACCATATATTTT. This encodes CASRQTGTGGGNTIYF.